Below, 19 T cell receptor beta chains from the same sample are listed, as sequenced in a study of blood T cells in healthy people across ages (dated by TCRdb to 2015 to 2017). The library relied on 5' RACE. TCRdb records Illumina HiSeq 2500 as the sequencer. The second PCR ran for roughly 7 to 12 cycles and used a J-beta primer mix along with a sample-barcoded 5' primer. The public reads were quality trimmed at Q25 with fastp and then assembled into clones with MiXCR by TCRdb, keeping productive beta chains. A single entry per CDR3 protein holds the most common genes and DNA from its merged rows. The sample table shows about 640,000 distinct CDR3 sequences, and around 41% are seen once. Around 30% of the sample is taken by the ten largest. Sequencing was carried out using blood. Receptors were obtained from a man at least 80 years old in good health.

The chain joins TRBV24-1 to TRBJ2-7; D is perhaps TRBD1 (5 bases). Germline V gene sequence: CDR1 KGHDR, CDR2 SFDVKD. V was shortened by 2 bases and J by 3 bases, with 13 bases between the two germline ends. The CDR3 extends over 15 amino acids. CDR3 in DNA: TGTGCCACCAGTGATTCCCGTAGGGGAAACTACGAGCAGTACTTC. This encodes CATSDSRRGNYEQYF.

The rearrangement joins TRBV9 to TRBJ2-2; TRBD2 matches 7 bases. J gave up 4 bases and V 0 bases, and 9 bases lay outside the gene matches. This CDR3 spans 17 amino acids. Germline CDR1 and CDR2: SGDLS and YYNGEE. CDR3 protein: CASSVVRGSVSTGELFF. The CDR3 nucleotides read TGTGCCAGCAGCGTAGTCCGCGGGAGCGTGAGCACCGGGGAGCTGTTTTTT.

This clonotype was recorded a few times. The chain links TRBV6-5 to TRBJ2-5; TRBD1 might be the D (6 bases). Trimming shortened V by 7 bases and J by 3 bases, and 18 bases separated the two germline ends. The germline V gene encodes CDR1 MNHEY and CDR2 SVGAGI. The CDR3 covers 15 residues. The CDR3 here is CASIDLGNREETQYF. For the CDR3, the DNA is TGTGCCAGCATCGACTTAGGGAACAGGGAAGAGACCCAGTACTTC.

The chain recombines TRBV20-1 with TRBJ2-3; D is possibly TRBD2 (6 bases). Germline CDR1 is DFQATT and CDR2 is SNEGSKA (reference sequence). V lost 4 bases and J lost 4, with 15 bases in between. The CDR3 spans 14 residues. CDR3 bases: TGCAGTGCTACAAAGGAGGGGCACCCAGATACGCAGTATTTT. Amino acid sequence: CSATKEGHPDTQYF.

The J gene is TRBJ1-2, the V gene TRBV5-4; D gene ambiguous. This CDR3 is built from 15 residues. The V and J ends lost 1 base and 1 base respectively, with 11 bases between them. Germline assignment: CDR1 SGHNT and CDR2 YYREEE (reference sequence). The CDR3 sequence: CASSLWAADNYGYTF. The CDR3 DNA reads as TGTGCCAGCAGCTTGTGGGCGGCGGATAACTATGGCTACACCTTC.

This clonotype was detected a few times. This chain connects TRBV6-5 to TRBJ1-6; no clear D gene. The germline gives CDR1 MNHEY, CDR2 SVGAGI. V gave up 6 bases and J gave up 7 bases, with 13 bases separating them. There are 14 residues in the CDR3. CDR3 DNA: TGTGCCAGCAGCAGCGGCATAAAGAATTCACCCCTCCACTTT. This translates into CASSSGIKNSPLHF.

This clonotype was found a few times. The J gene is TRBJ2-2, the V gene TRBV29-1; TRBD1 matches at 7 bases. CDR1 and CDR2 (germline): SQVTM, ANQGSEA. With 5 bases clipped from V and 6 bases from J, the junction kept 9 bases outside the gene matches. The CDR3 has 14 residues. CDR3 protein: CSVRRGRSAGELFF. The CDR3 nucleotides are TGCAGCGTTCGAAGGGGGCGAAGCGCCGGGGAGCTGTTTTTT.

V gene TRBV6-1 combines with J gene TRBJ2-4, with TRBD1 identical over 8 bases. Germline V CDR1 and CDR2: MNHNS, SASEGT. The ends lost 6 bases at V and 1 base at J; junction bases unmatched: 11. This CDR3 has 17 amino acids. CDR3 sequence: CASSSVPGGEAKNIQYF. The CDR3, as DNA: TGTGCCAGCAGCTCGGTCCCAGGGGGCGAGGCCAAAAACATTCAGTACTTC.

For this clonotype: This may come from a read error, since a much larger clone is one base off. This chain connects TRBV20-1 to TRBJ2-1; 10 bases line up with TRBD2. Germline CDR1 DFQATT, CDR2 SNEGSKA (reference sequence). The CDR3 sequence is 12 residues long. The V and J ends lost 3 bases and 13 bases, in that order; junction bases with no gene match: 6. This CDR3 is CSASLAGETQFF. In nucleotides, the CDR3 is TGCAGTGCTAGCCTAGCGGGAGAGACCCAGTTCTTC.

The gene calls are TRBV12-3 or TRBV12-4 and TRBJ1-6, with D possibly matching TRBD1 (6 bases). The V and J ends lost 3 bases and 9 bases respectively, with 15 bases between them. CDR3 length: 15 amino acids. The CDR3 reads CASSFTWGRGSPLHF. In DNA, the CDR3 is TGTGCCAGCAGTTTTACGTGGGGCAGGGGTTCACCCCTCCACTTT.

This clonotype appeared a few times. The chain is built from TRBV15 and TRBJ2-7; D tentatively reads TRBD1 or TRBD2 (5 bases each). V gave up 6 bases and J gave up 1 base, with 13 bases separating them. The CDR3 has 14 amino acids. Per germline, CDR1 LNHNV and CDR2 YYDKDF (reference sequence). CDR3 protein: CATSRDGFSYEQYF. CDR3 sequence (DNA): TGTGCCACCAGTCGGGACGGATTTTCCTACGAGCAGTACTTC.

In this sample, this clonotype turned up a few times. This chain joins TRBV7-2 and TRBJ1-1; possible D gene TRBD1, 6 bases. Trimming left V 5 bases short and J 3 bases short, with 16 bases between. This CDR3 contains 15 residues. Germline V gene data show CDR1 as SGHTA and CDR2 as FQGNSA. The CDR3 reads CASSIITGSDTEAFF. DNA of the CDR3: TGTGCCAGCAGCATAATCACAGGGTCGGACACTGAAGCTTTCTTT.

The chain recombines TRBV4-3 with TRBJ2-2; D possibly uses TRBD1 or TRBD2 (5 bases each). Germline V CDR1 and CDR2: LGHNA, YSLEER. CDR3 size: 16 residues. V was pared by 0 bases and J by 4 bases, with 12 bases between. DNA for the CDR3: TGCGCCAGCAGCCAAGATGGCAGGGAGTTCACCGGGGAGCTGTTTTTT. This encodes CASSQDGREFTGELFF.

This rearrangement joins TRBV20-1 to TRBJ2-4; 9 nucleotides line up with TRBD2. Matching the DNA end better, TRBJ2-7 makes the J call doubtful. The length of the CDR3 is 15 residues. Germline values: CDR1 DFQATT, CDR2 SNEGSKA (reference sequence). The CDR3 spells CSARDRRTSVYEQYF. CDR3 nucleotides: TGCAGTGCTAGAGATCGGCGGACTAGCGTTTACGAGCAGTACTTC.

V and J are TRBV12-3 or TRBV12-4 and TRBJ1-1; TRBD1 might be the D (6 bases). This CDR3 spans 17 amino acids. V was cut by 1 base and J by 0 bases, with 15 bases left in between. CDR3 residues: CASSLELGGGMNTEAFF. In DNA form, the CDR3 reads TGTGCCAGCAGTTTAGAGTTGGGGGGCGGAATGAACACTGAAGCTTTCTTT.

A few counts support this clonotype. V usage is TRBV29-1 and J usage is TRBJ2-4, with D possibly being TRBD2 (6 bases). Trimming cost V 4 bases and J 0 bases, with 19 bases left between them. The CDR3 runs to 17 residues. The germline V gene has CDR1 SQVTM and CDR2 ANQGSEA. DNA for the CDR3: TGCAGCGTTGGAGTTGACGCCCGGAGGGCAGCCAAAAACATTCAGTACTTC. As protein: CSVGVDARRAAKNIQYF.

The chain is built from TRBV15 and TRBJ2-5; D might be TRBD2 (7 bases). The V end was cut by 5 bases, the J end by 11 bases, with 27 bases between. CDR1 LNHNV and CDR2 YYDKDF come from the germline V gene (reference sequence). This CDR3 is built from 16 residues. CDR3 sequence (DNA): TGTGCCACCAGCGGACCCCCCCGGGGGGCGAGCAATGAGCAGTACTTC. Encoded protein: CATSGPPRGASNEQYF.

The rearrangement joins TRBV7-2 to TRBJ2-5; 14 bases line up with TRBD2. V dropped 1 base and J dropped 5; count of bases not matched to a gene: 12. This CDR3 has 19 amino acids. Germline V lookup: CDR1 SGHTA, CDR2 FQGNSA. The CDR3 is CASSLVGTSGSLTAETQYF. CDR3 DNA: TGTGCCAGCAGCTTAGTCGGGACTAGCGGGAGCTTGACGGCTGAGACCCAGTACTTC.

This clonotype was seen a single time. V usage is TRBV10-3 and J usage is TRBJ1-2, with a weak D call TRBD1 (5 bases). The V and J ends lost 5 bases and 6 bases respectively, with 13 bases between them. The V gene's germline CDR1 is ENHRY and CDR2 SYGVKD. CDR3 length: 13 amino acids. This CDR3 is CAISFGAGDGYTF. The DNA of the CDR3 is TGTGCCATCAGTTTCGGGGCAGGAGATGGCTACACCTTC.